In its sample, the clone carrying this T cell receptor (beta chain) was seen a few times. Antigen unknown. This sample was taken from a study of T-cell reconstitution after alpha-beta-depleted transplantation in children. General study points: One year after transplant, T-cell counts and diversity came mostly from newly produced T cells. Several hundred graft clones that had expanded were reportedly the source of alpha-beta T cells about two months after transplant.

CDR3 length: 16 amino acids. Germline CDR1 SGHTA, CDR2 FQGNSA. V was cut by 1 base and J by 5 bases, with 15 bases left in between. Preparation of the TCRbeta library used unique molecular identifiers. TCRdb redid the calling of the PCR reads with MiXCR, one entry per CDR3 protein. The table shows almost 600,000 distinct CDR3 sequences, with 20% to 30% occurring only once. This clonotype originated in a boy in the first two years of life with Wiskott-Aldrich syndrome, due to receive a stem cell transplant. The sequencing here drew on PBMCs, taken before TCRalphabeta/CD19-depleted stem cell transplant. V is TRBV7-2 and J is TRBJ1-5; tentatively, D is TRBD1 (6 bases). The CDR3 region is CASSLEAGAWHQPQHF. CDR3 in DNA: TGTGCCAGCAGCTTAGAGGCAGGGGCCTGGCATCAGCCCCAGCATTTT.